This T cell receptor beta chain was sequenced for a study of blood T cell repertoires in COVID-19 (dated by TCRdb to 2018 to 2020). For the wider study: Samples from collaborators originated in the United States, Italy and Spain and spanned both the acute and convalescent phases of COVID-19. Nearly every sample came with metadata listing a de-identified subject ID, COVID-19 status, age in years and sex. The dataset comprised deeply sampled blood TCRbeta repertoires from subjects exposed to, actively infected with, or recovered from COVID-19. The samples were drawn from two sources: the first 160 participants of the ongoing ImmuneRACE study, and 1,254 subjects contributed by 6 global collaborators. The repertoires were released in a freely available public database meant as a resource for research on the immune response to SARS-CoV-2. The material from the prospective study consisted of cDNA or gDNA derived from T cells, B-cell-depleted T cells, or PBMCs. Where available, HLA class I and class II types were obtained from metadata supplied by the sample provider rather than from assay-based typing. Broad study findings and their caveats: Clinical and demographic metadata were provided uncurated, with the amount varying by source and participant.

The immunoSEQ Assay, a bias-controlled multiplex PCR, was used to amplify TCRbeta CDR3 regions from genomic DNA. Per the original workflow: Within the assay, amplification of reference gene primers was used to estimate how many nucleated cells each sample contained. To quantify the absolute abundance of each unique TCRbeta CDR3 rearrangement, sequence reads were collapsed and filtered. Productive Simpson clonality was computed per sample as the square root of Simpson's diversity index over productive rearrangements. Held by TCRdb, this immuneACCESS table contains in-frame sequences only and omits some clones. Under half of the omission traces to an unresolved V gene where checked; the cause of the rest is unknown. V and J calls plus clone size are reproduced from that table; the DNA served to infer D and trimming. The sample table shows under 120,000 clones, and 80% to 90% are seen once. The top ten hold about 30% of the sample.

Each collaborating institution followed its own protocols to collect whole blood in K2EDTA tubes. For TCRbeta analysis, collaborators shipped samples as frozen whole blood, isolated PBMCs, or DNA extracted from either of those sample types. V and J are trimmed by 1 base and 0 bases, and the gene matches miss 2 bases of the junction. CDR1 and CDR2 were assigned from the germline V gene as KGHDR and SFDVKD. Its CDR3 holds 17 amino acids, cysteine through phenylalanine. Kept here is only the CDR3 DNA, which spans 51 bases and is read in frame from base 1. Points on this clone: The target of this receptor is not known. No much larger clonotype is one base removed from it; base qualities were not supplied.

The rearranged chain carries TRBV24-1 and TRBJ2-1; TRBD1 lines up with 10 middle nucleotides. The sequence was obtained from a woman at least 80 years old with acute or convalescent COVID-19. Sequencing was performed on peripheral blood. The sequence in DNA is TGTGCCACCAGTGATTTCCGGACAGGGGGCTCCTACAATGAGCAGTTCTTC. Protein translation: CATSDFRTGGSYNEQFF.